A selection of T cell receptor beta chains follows, all from one sample in a study of T cell responses to AZD1222 COVID-19 vaccine. The data were produced by immunoSEQ multiplex PCR, yet TCRdb's version contains in-frame clones alone and is incomplete. Of about 110,000 clones in the sample, around 94% were seen once. Here the sequenced sample was peripheral blood, taken on day 0 of AZD1222 vaccination. The receptors were gathered from an adult in good health. Both conserved end residues are part of each CDR3. Each record gives: J gene, clone size, D gene, V gene, CDR3 protein, CDR3 DNA. The D gene is left open where the match is weak. Size is stated for part of the rows, as once, few or many counts, or as a class when the clone is expanded.

J gene: TRBJ1-1
clone size: -
D gene: -
V gene: TRBV5-4
CDR3 protein: CASSLPRTEAFF
CDR3 DNA: TGTGCCAGCAGTTTGCCCAGGACTGAAGCTTTCTTT

J gene: TRBJ1-6
clone size: -
D gene: -
V gene: TRBV29-1
CDR3 protein: CSVGEGGVNSPLHF
CDR3 DNA: TGCAGCGTTGGTGAAGGCGGGGTAAATTCACCCCTCCACTTT

J gene: TRBJ1-4
clone size: few
D gene: -
V gene: TRBV4-3
CDR3 protein: CASSQDRGDPGEEKLFF
CDR3 DNA: TGCGCCAGCAGCCAAGATCGTGGGGACCCGGGGGAGGAAAAACTGTTTTTT

J gene: TRBJ1-6
clone size: -
D gene: TRBD1
V gene: TRBV6-4
CDR3 protein: CASSDSLRWDRDDSPLHF
CDR3 DNA: TGTGCCAGCAGTGACTCATTAAGGTGGGACAGGGACGATTCACCCCTCCACTTT

J gene: TRBJ1-2
clone size: once
D gene: TRBD1
V gene: TRBV6-6
CDR3 protein: CASSYLTGDGYTF
CDR3 DNA: TGTGCCAGCAGTTACTTAACAGGGGATGGCTACACCTTC

J gene: TRBJ1-1
clone size: once
D gene: -
V gene: TRBV6-5
CDR3 protein: CASSYDLNTEAFF
CDR3 DNA: TGTGCCAGCAGTTACGACCTGAACACTGAAGCTTTCTTT

J gene: TRBJ1-2
clone size: -
D gene: -
V gene: TRBV3-1/TRBV3-2
CDR3 protein: CASSQVKGYGYTF
CDR3 DNA: TGTGCCAGCAGCCAAGTGAAGGGCTATGGCTACACCTTC

J gene: TRBJ1-1
clone size: -
D gene: -
V gene: TRBV7-3
CDR3 protein: CASSFGGGNTEAFF
CDR3 DNA: TGTGCCAGCAGCTTCGGCGGGGGGAATACTGAAGCTTTCTTT

J gene: TRBJ1-6
clone size: -
D gene: -
V gene: TRBV9
CDR3 protein: CASTYKGENSPLHF
CDR3 DNA: TGTGCCAGCACCTATAAAGGTGAAAATTCACCCCTCCACTTT

J gene: TRBJ1-3
clone size: once
D gene: -
V gene: TRBV2
CDR3 protein: CASSEGRVVGNTIYF
CDR3 DNA: TGTGCCAGCAGTGAGGGCAGGGTGGTTGGAAACACCATATATTTT

J gene: TRBJ2-7
clone size: once
D gene: TRBD1
V gene: TRBV19
CDR3 protein: CASRDRGSDEQYF
CDR3 DNA: TGTGCCAGTAGAGACAGGGGTTCGGACGAGCAGTACTTC

J gene: TRBJ1-2
clone size: -
D gene: TRBD1
V gene: TRBV11-3
CDR3 protein: CASSHSPGQGTTGYTF
CDR3 DNA: TGTGCCAGCAGCCATTCCCCGGGACAGGGAACGACGGGCTACACCTTC

J gene: TRBJ2-1
clone size: -
D gene: -
V gene: TRBV6-4
CDR3 protein: CATSINGEYNGQFF
CDR3 DNA: TGTGCCACCTCTATAAACGGGGAATACAATGGGCAGTTCTTC

J gene: TRBJ1-6
clone size: once
D gene: TRBD1
V gene: TRBV7-3
CDR3 protein: CASSFSGTENSPLHF
CDR3 DNA: TGTGCCAGCAGCTTTAGTGGGACAGAGAATTCACCCCTCCACTTT

J gene: TRBJ2-3
clone size: -
D gene: -
V gene: TRBV5-1
CDR3 protein: CASSFAGRDTQYF
CDR3 DNA: TGCGCCAGCAGTTTTGCGGGGAGAGATACGCAGTATTTT

J gene: TRBJ1-5
clone size: -
D gene: -
V gene: TRBV10-2
CDR3 protein: CASSDPNQPQHF
CDR3 DNA: TGCGCCAGCAGTGATCCTAATCAGCCCCAGCATTTT

J gene: TRBJ1-1
clone size: -
D gene: -
V gene: TRBV7-9
CDR3 protein: CASSQGGWEAFF
CDR3 DNA: TGTGCCAGCAGCCAGGGTGGTTGGGAAGCTTTCTTT

J gene: TRBJ1-5
clone size: -
D gene: TRBD1
V gene: TRBV7-9
CDR3 protein: CASSLSQGASQPQHF
CDR3 DNA: TGTGCCAGCAGCTTAAGTCAGGGGGCGTCTCAGCCCCAGCATTTT

J gene: TRBJ1-3
clone size: -
D gene: -
V gene: TRBV5-4
CDR3 protein: CASSLISGNTIYF
CDR3 DNA: TGTGCCAGCAGCTTAATTTCCGGAAACACCATATATTTT

J gene: TRBJ2-2
clone size: -
D gene: TRBD2
V gene: TRBV4-1
CDR3 protein: CASSQGRFGGESNTGELFF
CDR3 DNA: TGCGCCAGCAGCCAGGGGAGATTCGGGGGGGAATCGAACACCGGGGAGCTGTTTTTT

J gene: TRBJ1-1
clone size: -
D gene: -
V gene: TRBV7-2
CDR3 protein: CASSLAMGGTEAFF
CDR3 DNA: TGTGCCAGCAGCTTAGCGATGGGGGGCACTGAAGCTTTCTTT

J gene: TRBJ1-5
clone size: -
D gene: -
V gene: TRBV19
CDR3 protein: CASSIGTPFGNQPQHF
CDR3 DNA: TGTGCCAGTAGTATTGGGACCCCTTTCGGCAATCAGCCCCAGCATTTT

J gene: TRBJ1-6
clone size: -
D gene: -
V gene: TRBV7-8
CDR3 protein: CASSSRGERSPLHF
CDR3 DNA: TGTGCCAGCAGCTCCCGAGGGGAACGGTCACCCCTCCACTTT

J gene: TRBJ2-2
clone size: -
D gene: -
V gene: TRBV29-1
CDR3 protein: CSGTYLNTGELFF
CDR3 DNA: TGCAGCGGGACCTATCTAAACACCGGGGAGCTGTTTTTT

J gene: TRBJ2-3
clone size: -
D gene: -
V gene: TRBV7-6
CDR3 protein: CASSLGASSDTQYF
CDR3 DNA: TGTGCCAGCAGCTTAGGGGCAAGTTCAGATACGCAGTATTTT

J gene: TRBJ2-3
clone size: -
D gene: TRBD1
V gene: TRBV28
CDR3 protein: CATDRGADTQYF
CDR3 DNA: TGTGCCACCGACAGGGGGGCAGATACGCAGTATTTT

J gene: TRBJ1-2
clone size: -
D gene: -
V gene: TRBV27
CDR3 protein: CASRDRQINYGYTF
CDR3 DNA: TGTGCCAGCAGAGACAGACAGATTAACTATGGCTACACCTTC

J gene: TRBJ2-2
clone size: -
D gene: -
V gene: TRBV24-1
CDR3 protein: CATSGSAGANTGELFF
CDR3 DNA: TGTGCCACCAGTGGATCGGCCGGCGCGAACACCGGGGAGCTGTTTTTT

J gene: TRBJ1-1
clone size: -
D gene: -
V gene: TRBV20-1
CDR3 protein: CSALETPEAFF
CDR3 DNA: TGCAGTGCTCTGGAGACCCCTGAAGCTTTCTTT

J gene: TRBJ2-6
clone size: -
D gene: -
V gene: TRBV19
CDR3 protein: CASHFQGSGANVLTF
CDR3 DNA: TGTGCCAGCCATTTTCAGGGATCTGGGGCCAACGTCCTGACTTTC

J gene: TRBJ1-2
clone size: -
D gene: TRBD1
V gene: TRBV30
CDR3 protein: CAWSTGQGANYGYTF
CDR3 DNA: TGTGCCTGGAGTACCGGACAGGGGGCGAACTATGGCTACACCTTC

J gene: TRBJ1-2
clone size: -
D gene: -
V gene: TRBV27
CDR3 protein: CASRGGLYGYTF
CDR3 DNA: TGTGCCAGCAGGGGGGGGCTCTATGGCTACACCTTC

J gene: TRBJ1-4
clone size: once
D gene: TRBD1
V gene: TRBV6-5
CDR3 protein: CASRMDREGEKLFF
CDR3 DNA: TGTGCCAGCAGAATGGACAGGGAGGGTGAAAAACTGTTTTTT

J gene: TRBJ1-3
clone size: -
D gene: -
V gene: TRBV2
CDR3 protein: CASSGQVNHSGNTIYF
CDR3 DNA: TGTGCCAGCAGTGGACAAGTTAATCACTCTGGAAACACCATATATTTT

J gene: TRBJ2-3
clone size: once
D gene: TRBD2
V gene: TRBV14
CDR3 protein: CASSQVSAREIGDTQYF
CDR3 DNA: TGTGCCAGCAGCCAAGTTTCAGCGCGGGAGATAGGAGATACGCAGTATTTT